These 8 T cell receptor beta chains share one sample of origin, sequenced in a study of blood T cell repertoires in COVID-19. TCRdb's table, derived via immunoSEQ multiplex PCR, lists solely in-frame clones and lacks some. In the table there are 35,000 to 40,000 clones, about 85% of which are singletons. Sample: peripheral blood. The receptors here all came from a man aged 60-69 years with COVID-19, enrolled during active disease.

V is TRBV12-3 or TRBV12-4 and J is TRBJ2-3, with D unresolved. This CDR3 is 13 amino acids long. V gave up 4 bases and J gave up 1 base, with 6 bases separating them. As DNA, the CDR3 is TGTGCCAGCAGTTGGCGGCGCACAGATACGCAGTATTTT. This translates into CASSWRRTDTQYF.

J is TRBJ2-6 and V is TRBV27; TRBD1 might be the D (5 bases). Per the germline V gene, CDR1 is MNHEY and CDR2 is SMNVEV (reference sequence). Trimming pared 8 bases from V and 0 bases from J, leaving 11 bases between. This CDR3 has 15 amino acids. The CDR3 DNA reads TGTGCCAGCCAGACAGCTTACTCTGGGGCCAACGTCCTGACTTTC. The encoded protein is CASQTAYSGANVLTF.

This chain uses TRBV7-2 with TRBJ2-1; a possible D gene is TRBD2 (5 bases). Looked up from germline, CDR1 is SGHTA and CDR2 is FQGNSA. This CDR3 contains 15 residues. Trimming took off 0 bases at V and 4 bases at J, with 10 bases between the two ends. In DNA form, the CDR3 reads TGTGCCAGCAGCTTAGCGGGAGTGAGGTACAATGAGCAGTTCTTC. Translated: CASSLAGVRYNEQFF.

CDR3 protein: CASSEYQPSGKDYNEQFF. The DNA for the CDR3 is TGTGCCAGCAGTGAATATCAGCCTAGCGGGAAAGATTACAATGAGCAGTTCTTC. J is TRBJ2-1 and V is TRBV25-1, with 9 bases aligning to TRBD2. The CDR3 extends over 18 amino acids. Germline loops: CDR1 MGHDK, CDR2 SYGVNS. V was pared by 0 bases and J by 4 bases, with 10 bases of the junction left unmatched.

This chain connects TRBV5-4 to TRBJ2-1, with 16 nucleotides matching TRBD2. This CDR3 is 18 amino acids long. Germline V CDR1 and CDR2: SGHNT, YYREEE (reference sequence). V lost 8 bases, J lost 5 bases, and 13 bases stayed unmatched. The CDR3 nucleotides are TGTGCCAGTAAGCAGGGGGGGACTAGCGGGAGGGAAAACAATGAGCAGTTCTTC. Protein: CASKQGGTSGRENNEQFF. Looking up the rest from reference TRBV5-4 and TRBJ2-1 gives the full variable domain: ETGVTQSPTHLIKTRGQQVTLRCSSQSGHNTVSWYQQALGQGPQFIFQYYREEENGRGNFPPRFSGLQFPNYSSELNVNALELDDSALYLCASKQGGTSGRENNEQFFGPGTRLTVL.

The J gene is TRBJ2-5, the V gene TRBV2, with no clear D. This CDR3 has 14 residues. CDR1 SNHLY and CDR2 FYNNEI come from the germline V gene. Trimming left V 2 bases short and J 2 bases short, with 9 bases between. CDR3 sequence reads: CASSESRWQETQYF. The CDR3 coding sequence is TGTGCCAGCAGTGAAAGTCGGTGGCAAGAGACCCAGTACTTC.

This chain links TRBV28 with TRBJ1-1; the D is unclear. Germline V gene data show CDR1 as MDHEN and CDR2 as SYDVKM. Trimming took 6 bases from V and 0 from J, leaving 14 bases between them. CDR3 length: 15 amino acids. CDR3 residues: CASSSVGSLNTEAFF. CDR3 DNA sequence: TGTGCCAGCAGCTCGGTGGGGAGCTTGAACACTGAAGCTTTCTTT.

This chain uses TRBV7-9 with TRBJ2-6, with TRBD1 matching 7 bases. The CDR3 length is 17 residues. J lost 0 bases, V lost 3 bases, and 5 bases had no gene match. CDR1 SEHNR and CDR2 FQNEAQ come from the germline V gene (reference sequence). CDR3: CASSFGQVSSGANVLTF. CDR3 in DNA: TGTGCCAGCAGCTTTGGACAGGTCTCCTCTGGGGCCAACGTCCTGACTTTC. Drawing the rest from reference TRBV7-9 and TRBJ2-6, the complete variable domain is DTGVSQNPRHKITKRGQNVTFRCDPISEHNRLYWYRQTLGQGPEFLTYFQNEAQLEKSRLLSDRFSAERPKGSFSTLEIQRTEQGDSAMYLCASSFGQVSSGANVLTFGAGSRLTVL.